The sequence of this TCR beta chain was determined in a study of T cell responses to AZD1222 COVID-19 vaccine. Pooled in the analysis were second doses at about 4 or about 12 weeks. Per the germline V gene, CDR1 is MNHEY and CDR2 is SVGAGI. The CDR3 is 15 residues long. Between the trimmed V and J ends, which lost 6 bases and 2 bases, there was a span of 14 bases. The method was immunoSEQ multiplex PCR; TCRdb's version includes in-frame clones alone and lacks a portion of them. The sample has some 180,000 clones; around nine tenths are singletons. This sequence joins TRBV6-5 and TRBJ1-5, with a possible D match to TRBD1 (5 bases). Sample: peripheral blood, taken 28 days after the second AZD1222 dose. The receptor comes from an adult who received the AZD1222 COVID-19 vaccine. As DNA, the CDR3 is TGTGCCAGCAGAAAGAGACAGATTGGCAATCAGCCCCAGCATTTT. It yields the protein CASRKRQIGNQPQHF.